These T cell receptor beta chains were read from a single sample in a study of OX40 agonist ivuxolimab in advanced cancers. TCRdb's copy holds only in-frame clones and misses some; the assay was immunoSEQ multiplex PCR. The sample contains tens of thousands of clones, around 90% of which appear only once. The sample consisted of CD4+ or CD8+ T cells sorted from blood, taken in a trial of the OX40 agonist ivuxolimab. These receptor sequences come from an adult with an advanced solid tumor such as melanoma, head and neck, liver or kidney cancer. The CDR3 runs from the conserved cysteine through the conserved F or W. The D gene is left open where the match is weak. A clone size is listed for some rows: how often the clone was seen (once, few, many), or a class if it is expanded.

TRBV28	TRBJ1-2	.	.	CASSVAGRNGYTF	TGTGCCAGCAGTGTGGCAGGGAGGAATGGCTACACCTTC
TRBV5-4	TRBJ2-2	TRBD2	.	CASSSPGLAGVVNTGELFF	TGTGCCAGCAGCAGTCCGGGACTAGCGGGAGTTGTGAACACCGGGGAGCTGTTTTTT
TRBV4-3	TRBJ2-1	.	.	CASSQVVFSYNEQFF	TGCGCCAGCAGCCAAGTGGTATTCTCCTACAATGAGCAGTTCTTC
TRBV29-1	TRBJ2-2	.	.	CSVANTGELFF	TGCAGCGTTGCCAACACCGGGGAGCTGTTTTTT
TRBV2	TRBJ2-7	TRBD1	.	CASSGWDRGRREQYF	TGTGCCAGCAGTGGTTGGGACAGGGGGCGAAGGGAGCAGTACTTC
TRBV6-4	TRBJ1-1	TRBD1	few	CASSEQGGTEAFF	TGTGCCAGCAGTGAACAGGGGGGAACTGAAGCTTTCTTT
TRBV19	TRBJ2-7	TRBD2	.	CASSVSSGATYEQYF	TGTGCCAGTAGTGTGTCTAGCGGGGCCACCTACGAGCAGTACTTC
TRBV28	TRBJ2-1	.	.	CASSFKGGQFF	TGTGCCAGCAGTTTTAAGGGTGGGCAGTTCTTC
TRBV5-1	TRBJ2-4	.	.	CASSLDAERNIQYF	TGCGCCAGCAGCTTGGATGCGGAGCGGAACATTCAGTACTTC
TRBV15	TRBJ2-3	TRBD2	.	CATSRDPGLATDTQYF	TGTGCCACCAGCAGAGATCCGGGACTAGCGACAGATACGCAGTATTTT
TRBV30	TRBJ2-5	.	.	CAWESLYQETQYF	TGTGCCTGGGAGTCCTTATACCAAGAGACCCAGTACTTC
TRBV9	TRBJ2-1	TRBD2	once	CASSVGLASGEQFF	TGTGCCAGCAGCGTAGGACTAGCGTCTGGCGAGCAGTTCTTC
TRBV10-2	TRBJ2-2	.	.	CATIEAGATGELFF	TGCGCCACCATAGAAGCAGGGGCTACCGGGGAGCTGTTTTTT
TRBV5-6	TRBJ2-5	.	once	CASSYLGPLSKETQYF	TGTGCCAGCAGCTATCTAGGGCCCTTAAGTAAGGAGACCCAGTACTTC
TRBV6-1	TRBJ1-5	.	.	CASSEGGGYSNQPQHF	TGTGCCAGCAGTGAAGGGGGGGGATATAGCAATCAGCCCCAGCATTTT
TRBV18	TRBJ1-1	TRBD1	.	CASSPDRAEAFF	TGTGCCAGCTCACCCGACAGGGCTGAAGCTTTCTTT
TRBV29-1	TRBJ2-2	.	.	CSVEEQDPGELFF	TGCAGCGTTGAAGAACAGGACCCCGGGGAGCTGTTTTTT
TRBV5-6	TRBJ2-5	TRBD2	once	CASSPLAGAAETQYF	TGTGCCAGCAGCCCTTTAGCGGGAGCGGCGGAGACCCAGTACTTC
TRBV9	TRBJ2-1	TRBD2	.	CASTTSGGTSYNEQFF	TGTGCCAGCACGACTAGCGGGGGGACTTCCTACAATGAGCAGTTCTTC
TRBV28	TRBJ1-1	TRBD1	.	CASSHGQGAGSTEAFF	TGTGCCAGCAGTCACGGACAGGGGGCGGGAAGCACTGAAGCTTTCTTT
TRBV7-9	TRBJ1-2	.	once	CASSNIYDGNYGYTF	TGTGCCAGCAGCAATATTTACGACGGGAACTATGGCTACACCTTC
TRBV6-6	TRBJ2-5	.	.	CASSYGSETQYF	TGTGCCAGCAGTTATGGGTCGGAGACCCAGTACTTC
TRBV2	TRBJ1-1	.	.	CASLGGAEAFF	TGTGCCAGCCTTGGGGGGGCTGAAGCTTTCTTT
TRBV4-2	TRBJ1-6	.	.	CASSPWGHEPSILHF	TGTGCCAGCAGCCCTTGGGGACACGAACCTTCAATCCTCCACTTT
TRBV9	TRBJ2-2	TRBD2	.	CASSVTGTRGTGELFF	TGTGCCAGCAGCGTTACCGGGACTAGAGGAACCGGGGAGCTGTTTTTT
TRBV18	TRBJ2-3	.	.	CASSPGGGWTDTQYF	TGTGCCAGCTCACCCGGGGGAGGTTGGACAGATACGCAGTATTTT
TRBV28	TRBJ1-3	.	.	CASSLGAGGFSGNTIYF	TGTGCCAGCAGCCTAGGGGCTGGGGGCTTCTCTGGAAACACCATATATTTT
TRBV7-2	TRBJ2-7	.	.	CASSPRVLGAEEQYF	TGTGCCAGCAGCCCCAGGGTGCTTGGGGCGGAAGAGCAGTACTTC
TRBV11-3	TRBJ2-3	.	once	CASRGGDTQYF	TGTGCCAGCAGAGGAGGGGATACGCAGTATTTT
TRBV11-3	TRBJ2-7	.	.	CASSLGPYAYEQYF	TGTGCCAGCAGCTTAGGCCCCTACGCCTACGAGCAGTACTTC
TRBV18	TRBJ2-7	.	.	CASSPPAAYEQYF	TGTGCCAGCTCACCACCCGCAGCGTACGAGCAGTACTTC
TRBV28	TRBJ1-1	.	.	CAALRASTEAFF	TGTGCCGCATTACGGGCCTCTACTGAAGCTTTCTTT
TRBV7-2	TRBJ2-5	.	once	CASSATAESSNGQYF	TGTGCCAGCAGCGCGACAGCAGAGTCATCTAATGGCCAGTACTTC
TRBV9	TRBJ2-5	.	.	CASSVSGRGEETQYF	TGTGCCAGCAGCGTTTCGGGCCGGGGTGAAGAGACCCAGTACTTC
TRBV19	TRBJ1-2	.	.	CASSTRGGGPYGYTF	TGTGCCAGTAGTACCCGTGGAGGGGGACCTTATGGCTACACCTTC
TRBV6-1	TRBJ2-5	.	.	CASSPLGRGETQYF	TGTGCCAGCAGCCCACTCGGAAGGGGAGAGACCCAGTACTTC
TRBV11-3	TRBJ2-5	.	.	CASSLGGRKQETQYF	TGTGCCAGCAGCTTGGGGGGACGGAAACAAGAGACCCAGTACTTC
TRBV4-2	TRBJ1-4	.	few	CASSLTTNEKLFF	TGTGCCAGCAGCCTTACAACTAATGAAAAACTGTTTTTT
TRBV14	TRBJ2-3	.	.	CASSHAGPDTQYF	TGTGCCAGCAGCCACGCCGGACCAGATACGCAGTATTTT
TRBV5-1	TRBJ2-7	.	.	CASSLEAAHSDEQYF	TGCGCCAGCAGCTTGGAGGCAGCCCATTCGGACGAGCAGTACTTC
TRBV2	TRBJ2-7	TRBD1	once	CASPRQGNPYEQYF	TGTGCCAGCCCCCGACAGGGCAACCCCTACGAGCAGTACTTC
TRBV4-1	TRBJ2-5	TRBD2	.	CASSQDLTLAAQETQYF	TGCGCCAGCAGCCAAGACCTCACCCTAGCGGCCCAAGAGACCCAGTACTTC
TRBV30	TRBJ1-1	TRBD1	few	CAWSRGQGQDAFF	TGTGCCTGGAGTAGGGGACAGGGGCAGGACGCTTTCTTT
TRBV5-1	TRBJ2-3	.	.	CASSATGQGDTDTQYF	TGCGCCAGCAGCGCAACAGGGCAGGGAGACACAGATACGCAGTATTTT
TRBV6-5	TRBJ1-2	.	.	CASSRRDLLGYTF	TGTGCCAGCAGCCGCCGGGACCTTCTGGGCTACACCTTC
TRBV28	TRBJ2-7	.	.	CASRTDRNYEQYF	TGTGCCAGCAGGACCGACAGGAACTACGAGCAGTACTTC
TRBV11-2	TRBJ2-7	.	once	CASSLAQTYEQYF	TGTGCCAGCAGCTTGGCCCAGACCTACGAGCAGTACTTC
TRBV7-2	TRBJ2-7	.	.	CASSFSGGAFYEQYF	TGTGCCAGCAGCTTTAGCGGTGGGGCCTTCTACGAGCAGTACTTC
TRBV11-3	TRBJ1-4	TRBD1	.	CASSRRQGRDEKLFF	TGTGCCAGCAGCCGCCGACAGGGACGGGATGAAAAACTGTTTTTT
TRBV19	TRBJ1-1	.	.	CASSIRRVNTEAFF	TGTGCCAGTAGTATTAGACGGGTGAACACTGAAGCTTTCTTT
TRBV6-1	TRBJ1-5	.	few	CATQRLTQPQHF	TGTGCCACCCAAAGACTGACTCAGCCCCAGCATTTT
TRBV28	TRBJ2-5	TRBD1	.	CASVTGGRETQYF	TGTGCCAGCGTGACAGGGGGGAGGGAGACCCAGTACTTC
TRBV11-2	TRBJ2-3	.	.	CASSSNRDTQYF	TGTGCCAGCAGCTCGAACCGAGATACGCAGTATTTT